This T cell receptor (beta chain) was identified in a study of shared clonotypes between healthy human individuals. The CDR3 contains 12 residues. CDR1 is MDHEN and CDR2 is SYDVKM in the germline V gene. Between the trimmed V and J ends, which lost 2 bases and 4 bases, there was a span of 6 bases. General observations from the study: Though the depth was large, rarefaction showed that sorted-subset sequencing was incomplete.

Assay execution proceeded at the deep level. Clones were sequenced by immunoSEQ multiplex PCR, and TCRdb holds only the in-frame ones, with some missing. The sample shows around 940,000 clones, approximately 80% of them seen only once. Remarks on this clone: No antigen is known for it. The same CDR3 arises from other DNA sequences in this sample as well.

The study separated CD4+ cells into CD45RA+ naive and CD45RA-negative memory subsets. The chain links TRBV28 to TRBJ2-7, with D perhaps matching TRBD1 (5 bases). Material: memory CD4+ T cells sorted from blood. Regarding subset: CD45RA-negative fraction. This receptor was taken from a man younger than 30 in good health. CDR3 sequence: CASSLQGYEQYF. As DNA, the CDR3 is TGTGCCAGCAGTTTACAGGGATACGAGCAGTACTTC.